This passage covers 13 T cell receptor beta chains from one sample sequenced in a study of T cells after yellow fever vaccination. MiXCR, run by TCRdb on the 5' RACE reads, gives a single entry per CDR3 protein. The sample yields some 300,000 distinct CDR3 sequences, around 10% seen once. The sample in question was CD4+ T cells sorted from PBMCs, obtained 45 days after the yellow fever booster vaccination. Source of these receptors: a young man who received the YFV17D yellow fever vaccine.

The chain has TRBV7-9 and TRBJ1-4, with D hard to call. This CDR3 is 15 amino acids long. Germline assignment: CDR1 SEHNR and CDR2 FQNEAQ (reference sequence). Trimming removed 4 bases from V and 5 bases from J, with 14 bases in between. As DNA, the CDR3 is TGTGCCAGCAGCTATCTCCGAGGGAGCAATGAAAAACTGTTTTTT. Its translation: CASSYLRGSNEKLFF.

This clonotype was counted at least ten times. The chain has TRBV20-1 and TRBJ2-7; unclear D gene. Germline V CDR1 and CDR2: DFQATT, SNEGSKA (reference sequence). CDR3 length equals 12 residues. V lost 4 bases, J lost 2 bases, and 9 bases lay in between. CDR3 bases: TGCAGTGCTATGCGCAGTACCTACGAGCAGTACGTC. It yields the protein CSAMRSTYEQYV.

The rearrangement uses TRBV6-5 and TRBJ1-2; TRBD1 aligns across 8 bases. This CDR3 is 14 amino acids long. Germline lookup yields CDR1 MNHEY and CDR2 SVGAGI. With V trimmed by 7 bases and J by 7 bases, 11 bases remained unmatched. The CDR3: CASTQSLTGGGYTF. CDR3 sequence (DNA): TGTGCCAGCACCCAATCCCTCACAGGGGGTGGCTACACCTTC.

V is TRBV24-1 and J is TRBJ2-1; perhaps TRBD1 as D (6 bases). The V gene lost 2 bases and the J gene lost 4 bases, with 11 bases spanning the gap. Per the germline V gene, CDR1 is KGHDR and CDR2 is SFDVKD. CDR3 length: 15 amino acids. The CDR3: CATSDYGTSYNEQFF. CDR3 nucleotide sequence: TGTGCCACCAGTGATTACGGGACAAGTTACAATGAGCAGTTCTTC.

This clonotype showed up many times. CDR3 protein: CASSSPFNEKLFF. CDR3 coding DNA: TGTGCCAGCAGTTCGCCTTTTAATGAAAAACTGTTTTTT. This sequence joins TRBV7-2 and TRBJ1-4; D gene unclear. Germline V lookup: CDR1 SGHTA, CDR2 FQGNSA. V was cut by 6 bases and J by 4 bases, with 9 bases left in between. The CDR3 length is 13 residues.

This clonotype was seen a few times. V is TRBV11-2 and J is TRBJ2-1; tentatively, D is TRBD2 (6 bases). The CDR3 spans 14 residues. The V end lost 5 bases, the J end lost 2 bases, and 10 bases lay between the germline ends. CDR1 and CDR2 (germline): SGHAT, FQNNGV. The CDR3 bases are TGTGCCAGCAGCACCCGGACTACCTACAATGAGCAGTTCTTC. Encoded protein: CASSTRTTYNEQFF.

This clonotype has a handful of counts. The chain couples TRBV30 to TRBJ1-2, with 10 bases aligning to TRBD1. This CDR3 is built from 15 residues. The germline gives CDR1 GTSNPN, CDR2 SVGIG (reference sequence). With 0 bases clipped from V and 2 bases from J, the junction kept 3 bases outside the gene matches. CDR3 residues: CAWSVGGQGNYGYTF. CDR3 DNA: TGTGCCTGGAGTGTAGGGGGACAGGGGAACTATGGCTACACCTTC.

This clonotype has at least ten counts. The V call is TRBV6-1, the J call TRBJ1-1; D call uncertain. V dropped 3 bases and J dropped 8 bases, with 19 bases sitting between them. Germline values: CDR1 MNHNS, CDR2 SASEGT. The CDR3 spans 15 residues. CDR3 protein: CASSDTHRLLPEAFF. The CDR3, as DNA: TGTGCCAGCAGTGATACCCACCGACTCTTACCCGAAGCTTTCTTT.

This clonotype turned up a few times. The V call is TRBV5-1, the J call TRBJ2-1; 7 positions agree with TRBD2. The ends lost 0 bases at V and 10 bases at J; junction bases unmatched: 7. The CDR3 is made up of 14 amino acids. The germline CDR1 and CDR2 sequences are SGHRS and YFSETQ. The CDR3 spells CASSLEASGGEQFF. The CDR3 DNA sequence: TGCGCCAGCAGCTTGGAGGCTAGCGGCGGGGAGCAGTTCTTC.

There are many counts of this clonotype. The rearrangement links TRBV7-2 to TRBJ1-3; TRBD1 might be the D (6 bases). Germline V gene lookup returns CDR1 SGHTA and CDR2 FQGNSA. Trimming cost V 6 bases and J 4 bases, with 13 bases left between them. The CDR3 spans 14 residues. The DNA for the CDR3 is TGTGCCAGCAGACCTACAGGGATCGGAAACACCATATATTTT. Amino acids: CASRPTGIGNTIYF.

The chain couples TRBV4-1 to TRBJ1-5; D may be TRBD1 (5 bases). This CDR3 comprises 16 residues. V was pared by 0 bases and J by 7 bases, with 16 bases between. Per germline, CDR1 MGHRA and CDR2 YSYEKL. The CDR3 nucleotides are TGCGCCAGCAGCCAAGATGTCGTCGGGGGAAGGCAGCCCCAGCATTTT. The encoded protein is CASSQDVVGGRQPQHF.

The sample holds a few counts of this clonotype. The chain has TRBV4-1 and TRBJ1-1, with 9 bases fitting TRBD1. Germline assignment: CDR1 MGHRA and CDR2 YSYEKL. The CDR3 is 15 residues long. With 4 bases clipped from V and 3 bases from J, the junction kept 6 bases outside the gene matches. This chain's CDR3 is CASSLRTGAHTEAFF. DNA of the CDR3: TGCGCCAGCAGCCTTCGGACAGGGGCGCACACTGAAGCTTTCTTT.

The genes are TRBV30 and TRBJ1-1; D unresolved. The V end lost 5 bases, the J end lost 2 bases, and 12 bases lay between the germline ends. CDR3 size: 13 residues. The germline V gene encodes CDR1 GTSNPN and CDR2 SVGIG (reference sequence). CDR3 coding DNA: TGTGCCTGGGAACCCGGCTTAAACACTGAAGCTTTCTTT. It encodes CAWEPGLNTEAFF.